This TCR beta chain was sequenced during a study of regulatory T cells in long-lasting Graves disease. Findings and limits, study-wide: Rather than thyroid tissue, only peripheral blood underwent study. Persistent-disease Graves' patients showed less TCR diversity than new cases.

Noted time point: newly diagnosed GD, antithyroid drugs for less than 3 months. Preparation of the TCR library used RNA extracted from PBMCs. Patients came from an endocrinology department in Xi'an, China. CDR3 length: 13 residues. V gave up 6 bases and J gave up 7 bases, with 15 bases separating them. The sample holds many counts of this clonotype. The target antigen is unknown. Relying on iRepertoire HTBI primers and Arm-PCR of CDR3 regions, the team built TCR beta libraries. Via MiXCR, TCRdb re-called the multiplex PCR reads, giving one row per CDR3 protein. This table has approximately 400,000 distinct CDR3 sequences, around 15% appearing once.

The material sequenced was peripheral blood mononuclear cells (PBMCs), taken at new diagnosis, from a patient treated with antithyroid drugs. The gene calls are TRBV12-3 or TRBV12-4 and TRBJ2-5, with D possibly being TRBD1 or TRBD2 (5 bases each). The clonotype was recovered from a female donor with Graves disease. CDR3 loop: CASSRDGSGTQYF. The CDR3, as DNA: TGTGCCAGCAGCCGGGACGGCTCCGGGACCCAGTACTTC.